This entry describes one T cell receptor beta chain. What it binds is unknown. In germline, CDR1 is SGHTA, CDR2 FQGTGA. This CDR3 is 14 amino acids long. The method, 5' RACE with UMI labels, was used to prepare the TRB cDNA libraries. TCRdb derives one entry per CDR3 protein from the 5' RACE reads, leaving out DNA. In total, the table holds about 150,000 distinct CDR3 sequences. This sample was taken from a study of CXCR3-negative and CXCR3-positive naive CD8 T cells. Study background: Libraries each contributed about 1.5 +/- 0.3 million TRB reads, for around 150 million in total.

Findings and limits, study-wide: Compared with CXCR3-negative naive cells, CXCR3-positive naive cells showed more hydrophobic TRB CDR3s.

This receptor was identified in a human donor in good health. Some clones in this sample may be carry-over from other donors' samples. Sequenced sample: naive CXCR3+ CD8+ T cells from blood. Subset noted: CD45RO-CCR7+CD27+CD95- naive CD8+ T cells expressing CXCR3 (TNR3+). The gene calls are TRBV7-3 and TRBJ2-7. CDR3 sequence reads: CASSLNGEAYEQYF.